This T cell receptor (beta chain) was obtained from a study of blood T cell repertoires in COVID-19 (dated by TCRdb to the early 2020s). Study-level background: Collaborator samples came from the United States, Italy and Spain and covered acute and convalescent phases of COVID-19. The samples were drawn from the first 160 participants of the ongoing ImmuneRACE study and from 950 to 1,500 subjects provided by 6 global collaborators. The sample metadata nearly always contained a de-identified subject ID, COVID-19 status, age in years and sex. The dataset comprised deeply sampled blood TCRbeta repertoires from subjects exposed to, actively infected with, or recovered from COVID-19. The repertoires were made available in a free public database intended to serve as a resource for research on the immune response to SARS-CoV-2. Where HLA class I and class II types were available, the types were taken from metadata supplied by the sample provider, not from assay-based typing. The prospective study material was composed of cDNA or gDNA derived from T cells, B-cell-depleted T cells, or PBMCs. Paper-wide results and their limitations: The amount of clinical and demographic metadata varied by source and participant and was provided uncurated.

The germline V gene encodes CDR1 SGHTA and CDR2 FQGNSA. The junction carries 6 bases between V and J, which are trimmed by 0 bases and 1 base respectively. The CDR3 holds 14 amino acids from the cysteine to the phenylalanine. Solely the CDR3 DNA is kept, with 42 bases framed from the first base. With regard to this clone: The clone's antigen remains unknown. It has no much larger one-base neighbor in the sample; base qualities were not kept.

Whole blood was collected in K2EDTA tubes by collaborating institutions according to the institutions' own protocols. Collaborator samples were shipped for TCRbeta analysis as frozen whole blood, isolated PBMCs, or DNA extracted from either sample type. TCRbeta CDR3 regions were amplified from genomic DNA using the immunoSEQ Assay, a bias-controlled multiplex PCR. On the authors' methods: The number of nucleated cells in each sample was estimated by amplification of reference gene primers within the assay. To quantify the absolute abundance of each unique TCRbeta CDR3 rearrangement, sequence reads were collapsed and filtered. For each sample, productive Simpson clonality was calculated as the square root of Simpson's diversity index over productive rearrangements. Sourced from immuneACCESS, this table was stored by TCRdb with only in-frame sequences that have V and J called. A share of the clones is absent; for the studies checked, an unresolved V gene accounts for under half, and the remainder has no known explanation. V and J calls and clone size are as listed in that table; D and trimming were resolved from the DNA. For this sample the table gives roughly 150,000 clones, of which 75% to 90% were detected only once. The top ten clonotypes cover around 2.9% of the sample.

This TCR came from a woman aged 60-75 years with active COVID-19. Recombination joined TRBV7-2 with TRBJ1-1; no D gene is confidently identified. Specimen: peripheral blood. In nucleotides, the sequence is TGTGCCAGCAGCTTAGCTGCAGGGAACACTGAAGCTTTCTTT. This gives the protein CASSLAAGNTEAFF.